This TCR beta chain was identified during a study of blood T cell repertoires in COVID-19. Using immunoSEQ multiplex PCR, the repertoire was profiled, and TCRdb retains in-frame clones only, with some absent. Here the sample spans over 200,000 clones, 86% being singletons. Participants were aged roughly 18 to 90 years from roughly 25 US areas. Which cohort a participant joined came from the clinical history participants gave. V was pared by 4 bases and J by 1 base, with 15 bases between. CDR3 length: 16 amino acids. The germline V gene has CDR1 MGHDK and CDR2 SYGVNS. The receptor was isolated from a woman aged 45-65 years in a cohort exposed to, infected with or recovered from COVID-19 (not recorded which). Sequencing used PBMCs or T cells enriched from blood (not recorded which). The gene calls are TRBV25-1 and TRBJ2-3; weak D call: TRBD2 (5 bases). The CDR3 region is CASSGGLVGGTDTQYF. In DNA, the CDR3 is TGTGCCAGCAGTGGAGGGTTGGTGGGTGGCACAGATACGCAGTATTTT.